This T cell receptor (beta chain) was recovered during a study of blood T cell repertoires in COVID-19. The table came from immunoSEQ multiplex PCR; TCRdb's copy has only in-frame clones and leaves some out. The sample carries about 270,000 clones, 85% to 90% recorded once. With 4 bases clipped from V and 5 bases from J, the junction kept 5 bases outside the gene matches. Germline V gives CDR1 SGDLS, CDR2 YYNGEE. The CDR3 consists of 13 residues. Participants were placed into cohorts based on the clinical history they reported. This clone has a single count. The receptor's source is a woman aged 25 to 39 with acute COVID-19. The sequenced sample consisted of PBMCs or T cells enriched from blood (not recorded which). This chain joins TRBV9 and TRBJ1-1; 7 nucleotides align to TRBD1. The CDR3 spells CASSSSQGTEAFF. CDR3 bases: TGTGCCAGCAGCTCGTCACAGGGGACTGAAGCTTTCTTT.